The 27 T cell receptor beta chains below come from one sample, sequenced in a study of control samples from healthy donors and cancer patients. Generated by immunoSEQ multiplex PCR, the TCRdb table keeps only in-frame clones and is missing some. Of 170,000 or so clones listed, roughly 94% are singletons. The sample taken for sequencing was blood. The receptors were gathered from a young woman in good health.

V usage is TRBV7-2 and J usage is TRBJ2-2, with TRBD2 identical over 10 bases. Germline V lookup: CDR1 SGHTA, CDR2 FQGNSA. The CDR3 extends over 15 amino acids. The trim removed 5 bases at V and 4 bases at J, leaving 4 bases unmatched. As DNA, the CDR3 is TGTGCCAGCAGCCCACGACTAGCGGGCACCGGGGAGCTGTTTTTT. It yields the protein CASSPRLAGTGELFF.

This chain's CDR3 is CASSLYSGQVAKNIQYF. In DNA form, the CDR3 reads TGTGCCAGCAGTTTATATTCGGGACAGGTAGCCAAAAACATTCAGTACTTC. The V call is TRBV27, the J call TRBJ2-4; the match to TRBD1 covers 8 bases. The germline V gene has CDR1 MNHEY and CDR2 SMNVEV (reference sequence). The V and J ends lost 1 base and 0 bases, in that order; junction bases with no gene match: 5. This CDR3 region has 17 residues.

The chain uses TRBV6-2 or TRBV6-3 and TRBJ2-7; tentatively, D is TRBD1 (6 bases). Germline assignment: CDR1 MNHEY and CDR2 SVGEGT. The CDR3 runs 13 residues. V gave up 6 bases and J gave up 2 bases, with 11 bases separating them. Written as DNA, the CDR3 is TGTGCCAGCAGCCGGACAGTTACCTACGAGCAGTACTTC. It specifies CASSRTVTYEQYF.

This sequence joins TRBV19 and TRBJ1-3; D remains unclear. The germline V gene has CDR1 LNHDA and CDR2 SQIVND (reference sequence). Trimming pared 6 bases from V and 2 bases from J, leaving 17 bases between. The length of the CDR3 is 16 residues. CDR3: CASRGISSSTGNTIYF. CDR3 nucleotide sequence: TGTGCCAGTAGGGGGATATCGTCGAGTACTGGAAACACCATATATTTT.

About this clone: The junction and the germline gene differ at one end; a read error may be behind it. The rearrangement joins TRBV7-9 to TRBJ1-1, with TRBD1 matching over 10 bases. Germline V gene sequence: CDR1 SEHNR, CDR2 FQNEAQ (reference sequence). CDR3 length: 14 residues. CDR3 nucleotide sequence: TGTGTCAGCAGCAGCGGACAGGGGGACACTGAAGCTTTCTTT. Protein product: CVSSSGQGDTEAFF.

The chain recombines TRBV7-9 with TRBJ1-2, with 8 positions matching TRBD1. V was pared by 3 bases and J by 0 bases, with 6 bases of the junction left unmatched. The CDR3 is made up of 16 amino acids. CDR1 SEHNR and CDR2 FQNEAQ come from the germline V gene (reference sequence). Here the CDR3 DNA reads TGTGCCAGCAGCTTCACTGGACAGGGCTCTAACTATGGCTACACCTTC. Translated, it gives CASSFTGQGSNYGYTF.

This chain uses TRBV10-3 with TRBJ2-5, with D tentatively TRBD1 (5 bases). V was cut by 2 bases and J by 4 bases, with 11 bases left in between. There are 14 residues in the CDR3. Germline assignment: CDR1 ENHRY and CDR2 SYGVKD. CDR3 residues: CAISEGRGGETQYF. The CDR3 DNA follows: TGTGCCATCAGTGAGGGTAGGGGTGGAGAGACCCAGTACTTC.

The rearrangement joins TRBV5-1 to TRBJ2-5; D is tentatively TRBD1 or TRBD2 (5 bases each). In germline, CDR1 is SGHRS, CDR2 YFSETQ. The CDR3 covers 13 residues. Trimming stripped 4 bases from V and 5 bases from J, with 12 bases between. The CDR3 reads CASSPGWGETQYF. As DNA, the CDR3 is TGCGCCAGCAGCCCAGGCTGGGGGGAGACCCAGTACTTC.

The chain is built from TRBV29-1 and TRBJ2-1; tentatively, D is TRBD1 (5 bases). Trimming pared 6 bases from V and 8 bases from J, leaving 20 bases between. The V gene's germline CDR1 is SQVTM and CDR2 ANQGSEA. This CDR3 contains 14 residues. The CDR3 region is CSVTSARVWDEQFF. The CDR3, as DNA: TGCAGCGTCACGTCCGCCAGGGTCTGGGATGAGCAGTTCTTC.

V gene TRBV6-4 combines with J gene TRBJ1-4; D might be TRBD1 (6 bases). Trimming removed 4 bases at V and 5 bases at J, with 8 bases between. This CDR3 comprises 13 residues. Germline CDR1 is MRHNA and CDR2 is SNTAGT. CDR3 sequence (DNA): TGTGCCAGCAGTGCCGACAGGAATGAAAAACTGTTTTTT. Encoded protein: CASSADRNEKLFF.

V is TRBV5-3 and J is TRBJ2-1; D tentatively fits TRBD1 or TRBD2 (5 bases each). TRBV5-3 is known as an ORF, though its function is uncertain. CDR3 length equals 17 residues. V was trimmed by 5 bases and J by 4 bases, leaving 22 bases between them. The CDR3 DNA sequence: TGTGCCAGAAGGAGGGTACTGGGACCTACCCCTTACAATGAGCAGTTCTTC. Protein sequence: CARRRVLGPTPYNEQFF.

The V gene is TRBV19, the J gene TRBJ2-5; D unresolved. The V end was cut by 5 bases, the J end by 2 bases, with 9 bases between. The CDR3 totals 13 residues. CDR1 is LNHDA and CDR2 is SQIVND in the germline V gene (reference sequence). In DNA form, the CDR3 reads TGTGCCAGTAGTCCGCGAACACAAGAGACCCAGTACTTC. Its protein product is CASSPRTQETQYF.

This rearrangement joins TRBV11-3 to TRBJ2-5; TRBD2 is a possible D gene (7 bases). There are 12 residues in the CDR3. Between the trimmed V and J ends, which lost 6 bases and 5 bases, there was a span of 10 bases. The germline V gene encodes CDR1 SGHNT and CDR2 YENEEA. CDR3 loop: CASRRGAETQYF. CDR3 in DNA: TGTGCCAGCAGACGGGGGGCGGAGACCCAGTACTTC.

V gene TRBV24-1 combines with J gene TRBJ1-2; TRBD1 aligns across 9 bases. The V and J ends lost 11 bases and 5 bases, in that order; junction bases with no gene match: 8. The CDR3 totals 13 residues. The germline CDR1 and CDR2 sequences are KGHDR and SFDVKD. Here the CDR3 reads CANRGLKGYGYTF. In DNA form, the CDR3 reads TGTGCCAACAGGGGGCTGAAGGGGTATGGCTACACCTTC.

J is TRBJ1-5 and V is TRBV2; D is undetermined. The ends were cut back, 4 bases at V and 4 bases at J, with 8 bases in the middle. Germline V CDR1 and CDR2: SNHLY, FYNNEI. The CDR3 has 13 amino acids. The DNA of the CDR3 is TGTGCCAGCAGTGTCGAGGGTAATCAGCCCCAGCATTTT. Encoded protein: CASSVEGNQPQHF.

This chain joins TRBV2 and TRBJ1-6, with D hard to call. The CDR3 contains 14 residues. V gave up 4 bases and J gave up 0 bases, with 4 bases separating them. In germline, CDR1 is SNHLY, CDR2 FYNNEI. This chain's CDR3 is CASSVSSYNSPLHF. As DNA, the CDR3 is TGTGCCAGCAGTGTCAGCTCCTATAATTCACCCCTCCACTTT.

The CDR3 region is CASSVGLPSTF. CDR3 nucleotides: TGTGCCAGCAGCGTGGGCCTCCCGAGCACCTTC. V and J are TRBV2 and TRBJ1-2; D not certain. Germline values: CDR1 SNHLY, CDR2 FYNNEI. This CDR3 has 11 residues. The germline V and J ends were trimmed by 6 bases and 13 bases, with 15 bases remaining between them.

The chain links TRBV27 to TRBJ1-5; D gene ambiguous. In germline, CDR1 is MNHEY, CDR2 SMNVEV (reference sequence). With 2 bases removed from V and 0 bases from J, the gap between germline ends came to 11 bases. The CDR3 covers 16 residues. The CDR3, as DNA: TGTGCCAGCAGTTTAGACGGACGGCATAGCAATCAGCCCCAGCATTTT. This gives the protein CASSLDGRHSNQPQHF.

The rearrangement uses TRBV7-2 and TRBJ2-5; D not resolved. CDR3 length: 12 amino acids. V shed 6 bases and J shed 9 bases, with 14 bases lying between them. The germline gives CDR1 SGHTA, CDR2 FQGNSA. CDR3 sequence: CASRPGSPPQYF. CDR3 coding DNA: TGTGCCAGCAGGCCTGGATCCCCGCCCCAGTACTTC.

The chain is built from TRBV28 and TRBJ1-4, with D possibly being TRBD1 (5 bases). Trimming shortened V by 4 bases and J by 4 bases, and 7 bases separated the two germline ends. The CDR3 is made up of 13 amino acids. Germline-derived CDR1 and CDR2 are MDHEN and SYDVKM. CDR3 sequence (DNA): TGTGCCAGCAGTTCAGGGTATAATGAAAAACTGTTTTTT. This sequence encodes CASSSGYNEKLFF.

The V gene is TRBV14, the J gene TRBJ2-5; 7 bases line up with TRBD2. Germline lookup yields CDR1 SGHDN and CDR2 FVKESK. The CDR3 is 15 residues long. Unmatched junction bases numbered 4, after V lost 1 base and J lost 2 bases. The CDR3 DNA is TGTGCCAGCAGCCAAGGGGTCGGGGGGCAAGAGACCCAGTACTTC. Protein product: CASSQGVGGQETQYF.

The chain joins TRBV5-1 to TRBJ2-3, with 9 bases that match TRBD1. CDR1 SGHRS and CDR2 YFSETQ come from the germline V gene. This CDR3 is 16 amino acids long. The trim removed 0 bases at V and 4 bases at J, leaving 6 bases unmatched. The chain's CDR3 is CASSLEQGARADTQYF. In nucleotides, the CDR3 is TGCGCCAGCAGCTTGGAACAGGGGGCACGCGCAGATACGCAGTATTTT.

The CDR3 reads CASSFQENSPLHF. For the CDR3, the DNA is TGTGCCAGCAGCTTCCAAGAAAATTCACCCCTCCACTTT. The chain uses TRBV7-8 and TRBJ1-6; D is ambiguous. CDR1 and CDR2 (germline): SGHVS, FQNEAQ. V dropped 3 bases and J dropped 7 bases, with 7 bases sitting between them. This CDR3 spans 13 amino acids.

The chain couples TRBV19 to TRBJ2-5; 8 bases are a match to TRBD1. The CDR3 totals 13 residues. The J segment lost 4 bases and the V segment lost 5 bases, leaving 3 bases of the junction unmatched. Germline V gene lookup returns CDR1 LNHDA and CDR2 SQIVND (reference sequence). In nucleotides, the CDR3 is TGTGCCAGTAGTCTGACAGGGGCAGAGACCCAGTACTTC. Translated, it gives CASSLTGAETQYF.

The rearrangement joins TRBV6-4 to TRBJ1-5, with a possible D match to TRBD1 (6 bases). The CDR3 extends over 18 amino acids. Trimming cost V 4 bases and J 1 base, with 20 bases left between them. Per germline, CDR1 MRHNA and CDR2 SNTAGT. CDR3 coding DNA: TGTGCCAGCAGTGTCCCGGGACACCCCATTCCAAGCAATCAGCCCCAGCATTTT. The encoded protein is CASSVPGHPIPSNQPQHF.

The chain employs TRBV28 and TRBJ2-5; the D gene is possibly TRBD1 (5 bases). The V and J ends lost 5 bases and 0 bases respectively, with 10 bases between them. CDR3 length: 14 residues. The V gene's germline CDR1 is MDHEN and CDR2 SYDVKM. The CDR3 bases are TGTGCCAGCAGTGTTTGGGGCGACCAAGAGACCCAGTACTTC. Translation gives CASSVWGDQETQYF.

This clone was seen only a few times. This chain connects TRBV4-3 to TRBJ2-2; 7 nucleotides agree with TRBD1. The J segment lost 8 bases and the V segment lost 4 bases, leaving 10 bases of the junction unmatched. This CDR3 comprises 15 residues. The V gene's germline CDR1 is LGHNA and CDR2 YSLEER. The CDR3 DNA is TGCGCCAGCAGCCGGGACGACAGGGCACGGGGGGAGCTGTTTTTT. Its protein is CASSRDDRARGELFF.